The source of this TCR beta chain is a study (dated by TCRdb to between 2014 and 2017). A note on the overall study: The study tested whether tumor-infiltrating Tregs in breast cancer are recruited from blood Tregs or converted in situ from other CD4+ T cell subsets. Points the paper makes about the study in general: Rather than covering whole repertoires, validation in the larger cohort was restricted to a single TCR beta V-J rearrangement. The TCR gene usage of tumor memory CD4+ T cells clustered together with blood and lymph node memory CD4+ cells and with lymph node naive CD4+ cells. The greatest overlap of tumor-infiltrating Treg TCR alpha and beta sequences was observed with tumor naive CD4+ T cells, followed by blood naive CD4+ T cells.

Full-length TCR variable regions were amplified by 5' RACE PCR with constant-region reverse primers, followed by semi-nested PCR with Nested Universal Primer A. The ReliaPrep RNA Cell Miniprep System was used to extract total RNA, which was then reverse transcribed into 5'RACE-ready cDNA with the SMARTer RACE 5'/3' Kit. Multiplex adaptors were used to barcode full-length TCR alpha and beta libraries, and the barcoded libraries were sequenced on an Illumina MiSeq. Processing in the source paper ran as follows. For each of nine subset-tissue groups, sequencing data from the five patients were combined, and the groups were compared by unsupervised clustering of TCR gene usage. Repertoire similarity was calculated with the Morisita-Horn index, weighting shared sequences by their contribution to each repertoire. In TCRdb, the public reads were trimmed at Q25 with fastp and aligned with MiXCR, with productive beta chains retained. Each CDR3 protein appears once, grouped with its most common genes and DNA. TCRdb, not the authors, supplied the V and J calls. The sample profile shows about 40,000 distinct CDR3 sequences; around 20% of them were found once. About 4% of the sample is held by the ten biggest clonotypes.

This clonotype came up many times. Its recognized antigen is unknown. No quality values exist for individual bases; no much larger clone is one base distant. Cells that were CD4+CD25+CD127-/low were the ones isolated as Tregs. Tregs, naive and memory CD4+ T cells from tumor, blood and ipsilateral draining lymph nodes of about five breast cancer patients underwent full-length TCR alpha and beta sequencing. Mononuclear cells from lymph nodes or around 53 ml of peripheral blood were isolated by Ficoll density gradient centrifugation. FACS confirmed that the sorted cell populations were more than 90% pure. V loses 0 bases of germline sequence and J loses 0 bases, and the interval between the two ends is 21 bases. CDR1 and CDR2, per the germline V gene, are ENHRY and SYGVKD. The CDR3 sequence holds 20 residues, the cysteine and phenylalanine included. Only CDR3 DNA is held: 60 bases, read in frame from base 1.

The TCR was taken from a female donor with breast cancer. This chain joins TRBV10-3 to TRBJ1-3; the D segment cannot be called with confidence. The material sequenced was Tregs sorted from blood. The DNA is as follows: TGTGCCATCAGTGAGTCAAGGATCGGAACAAGCCAATTCTCTGGAAACACCATATATTTT. It translates as CAISESRIGTSQFSGNTIYF.